A selection of T cell receptor beta chains follows, all from one sample in a study of cytomegalovirus exposure and HLA in healthy donors. Here immunoSEQ multiplex PCR was the method, and the copy in TCRdb shows in-frame clones only, minus some. The table has 100,000 to 150,000 clones, roughly three quarters seen once; the top ten hold about 1.5%. Sequencing was performed on PBMCs. The receptor set was obtained from a woman aged 40 to 49 in good health and CMV-seronegative. Each CDR3 is given with its conserved first and last residue. The D gene is left open where the match is weak. Part of the rows lack a size; the others show once, few, many or a class for expanded clones.

NA TRBJ1-2 TRBV4-3 many TGCGCCAGCAGCCAAGGGATAGTATGGAGGGAAGACCCCTCCTATGGCTACACCTTC CASSQGIVWREDPSYGYTF
TRBD2 TRBJ2-1 TRBV4-2 NA TGTGCCAGCAGCCCGGGACTAGCGGGAACCTCCCGGAGGAACAATGAGCAGTTCTTC CASSPGLAGTSRRNNEQFF
NA TRBJ1-5 TRBV7-9 NA TGTGCCAGCAGCTTAGACACCAATAGCAATCAGCCCCAGCATTTT CASSLDTNSNQPQHF
NA TRBJ2-7 TRBV4-3 NA TGCGCCAGCAGCCAAGATTCCAGATTCTACGAGCAGTACTTC CASSQDSRFYEQYF
NA TRBJ1-2 TRBV10-1 NA TGCGCCAGCAGTGACAGAACCTATGGCTACACCTTC CASSDRTYGYTF
TRBD1 TRBJ1-2 TRBV7-9 NA TGTGCCAGCAGCTCCATAGATCGGACAGGTATTGATGGCTACACCTTC CASSSIDRTGIDGYTF
NA TRBJ1-5 TRBV7-9 NA TGTGCCAGCAGCTCCGACAGGACTTATAGCAATCAGCCCCAGCATTTT CASSSDRTYSNQPQHF
TRBD2 TRBJ2-1 TRBV7-3 NA TGTGCCAGCAGCTTAAGGACTAGCGTCATTGGTCGGTACAATGAGCAGTTCTTC CASSLRTSVIGRYNEQFF
NA TRBJ1-1 TRBV29-1 NA TGCAGCGTAGCGCGGACAGAGAACACTGAAGCTTTCTTT CSVARTENTEAFF
NA TRBJ1-5 TRBV10-3 NA TGTGCCACCTCAGGGGTAGAAGGCAATCAGCCCCAGCATTTT CATSGVEGNQPQHF